This T cell receptor beta chain originates from a study of blood T cell repertoires in COVID-19. Looking at the study overall: The United States, Italy and Spain supplied acute and convalescent COVID-19 samples. In each case, the material was cDNA or gDNA derived from T cells, B-cell-depleted T cells, or PBMCs.

The Seattle patients joined while their infection was active and were tracked longitudinally afterward. CDR1 and CDR2 (germline): KGHSH, LQKENI. This CDR3 is built from 14 residues. V lost 3 bases and J 5 bases, leaving 11 bases between the germline ends. Original data processing: Amplification of reference gene primers provided the estimated nucleated cell counts. Generated by immunoSEQ multiplex PCR, the TCRdb table keeps only in-frame clones and is missing some. That table supplies the V and J calls and clone size; D and trimming were determined from the DNA. In the table there are over 250,000 clones, 65% to 85% of which are singletons.

Sample: peripheral blood. The V call is TRBV18, the J call TRBJ2-1; the D gene is possibly TRBD2 (5 bases). The receptor's source is a human donor with COVID-19, enrolled during active disease. The donor label of this sample is uncertain. CDR3 region: CASSPGNGDNEQFF. For the CDR3, the DNA is TGTGCCAGCTCACCTGGTAACGGGGACAATGAGCAGTTCTTC.